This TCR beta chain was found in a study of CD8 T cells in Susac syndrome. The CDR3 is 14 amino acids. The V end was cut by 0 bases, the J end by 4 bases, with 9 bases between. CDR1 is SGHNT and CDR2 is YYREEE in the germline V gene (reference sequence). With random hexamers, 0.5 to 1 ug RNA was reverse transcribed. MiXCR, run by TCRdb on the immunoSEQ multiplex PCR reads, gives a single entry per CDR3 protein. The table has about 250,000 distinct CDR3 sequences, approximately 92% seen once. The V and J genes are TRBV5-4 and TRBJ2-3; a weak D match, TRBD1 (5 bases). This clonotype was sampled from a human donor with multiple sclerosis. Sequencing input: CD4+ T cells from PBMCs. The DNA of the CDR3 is TGTGCCAGCAGCTTGGACCAGGGCCCAGATACGCAGTATTTT. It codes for CASSLDQGPDTQYF. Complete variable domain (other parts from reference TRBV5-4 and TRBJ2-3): ETGVTQSPTHLIKTRGQQVTLRCSSQSGHNTVSWYQQALGQGPQFIFQYYREEENGRGNFPPRFSGLQFPNYSSELNVNALELDDSALYLCASSLDQGPDTQYFGPGTRLTVL.